This record concerns one T cell receptor beta chain sequence. What it binds is not known. From its re-call of the 5' RACE reads, TCRdb lists each CDR3 protein once, without DNA. The table gives about 460,000 distinct CDR3 sequences; the top ten clones make up roughly 1.4% of it. The CDR3 extends over 15 amino acids. Per germline, CDR1 MNHEY and CDR2 SMNVEV (reference sequence). The sample originates from a study of T cells expressing NK-cell markers. Study-wide context: The TCR beta repertoires originated in sorted CD3+CD56+NKG2C+, CD3+CD56+NKG2C- and CD3+CD56-NKG2C+ T cells. The eight sequenced donors comprised seven who were HCMV-seropositive and one who was seronegative.

Study observations and caveats: Leadership of the CD3+CD56-NKG2C+ fraction also belonged to these clonotypes in a handful of donors. Six of the donors carried dominant NKG2C+ clonotypes that took up about 1.0-7.5% of their CD8+ T cells.

Sequences were obtained from blood T cells: a sorted CD56 or NKG2C T cell subset, CD4+ or CD8+ T cells, or bulk PBMC T cells (not recorded which). The rearrangement uses TRBV27 and TRBJ2-1; without DNA, the TCRdb call of TRBD1 cannot be checked. The source is a woman between 45 and 60 years old in good health. The CDR3 reads CASSWAGSSYNEQFF.